This TCR beta chain originates from a study of T cells in Graves' hyperthyroidism and ophthalmopathy. Overall study context: Any treatment followed the collection of peripheral blood at initial diagnosis.

The study enrolled patients aged 18 to 65 with newly diagnosed hyperthyroidism of under 2 months' duration. Germline CDR1 SGHRS, CDR2 YFSETQ. Trimming removed 0 bases from V and 10 bases from J, with 13 bases in between. The CDR3 runs 13 residues. As for this clonotype: The target antigen is unknown.

It was RNA transcripts that yielded the amplified TCR beta CDR3 regions. RT-PCR in the first round (using the HTBI primer set) targeted the TCR CDR3. TCRdb re-derived calls from the multiplex PCR reads in MiXCR, one entry per CDR3 protein. The repertoire holds some 510,000 distinct CDR3 sequences, with less than 25% as singletons. General study points: Ophthalmopathy and stable hyperthyroidism were told apart by a 13 V-J model. Ophthalmopathy was model-predicted a median roughly six months pre-onset.

J is TRBJ1-1 and V is TRBV5-1; D not certain. The sample comprised blood. This receptor was identified in a young man with Graves' hyperthyroidism. The CDR3 sequence: CASSLEGGGAAFF. CDR3 sequence (DNA): TGCGCCAGCAGCTTGGAGGGTGGTGGAGCAGCTTTCTTT.